These T cell receptor beta chains were read from a single sample in a study of blood T cell repertoires in COVID-19. The data were produced by immunoSEQ multiplex PCR, yet TCRdb's version contains in-frame clones alone and is incomplete. The sample records around 480,000 clones, roughly 87% being singletons. The sequenced sample consisted of PBMCs or T cells enriched from blood (not recorded which). All receptors derive from a woman aged 18-30 years who had recovered from COVID-19. Both conserved end residues are trimmed from each CDR3. A D gene is named only where the DNA matches it firmly.

TRBJ2-3	TRBD2	TRBV10-2	ASSSSGTSGGSTDTQY
TRBJ2-3	TRBD1	TRBV5-1	ASSQPGTGEDTQY
TRBJ2-7	.	TRBV10-2	ASRLQVNYEQY
TRBJ1-2	.	TRBV4-1	ASSLPEGTPSYGYT
TRBJ2-7	TRBD1	TRBV28	ASTRPYRGKPYEQY
TRBJ2-2	.	TRBV5-5	ASSLAGSGTGELF
TRBJ2-5	.	TRBV7-9	ASSFRETQY
TRBJ2-3	TRBD1	TRBV7-6	ASSPGTGETDTQY
TRBJ2-5	.	TRBV11-2	ASSLERQETQY
TRBJ1-5	.	TRBV2	ASSSVGNQPQH
TRBJ1-2	TRBD1	TRBV19	ASSPGGQGGYGYT
TRBJ1-2	TRBD1	TRBV14	ASSPGPPLRQGARGYT
TRBJ1-5	TRBD1	TRBV4-1	ASSQDDREWSNQPQH
TRBJ1-1	.	TRBV3-1/TRBV3-2	ASSQRYDTLEAF
TRBJ2-5	.	TRBV30	AWSGAIQETQY
TRBJ2-7	.	TRBV18	ASSPTGPRGPYEQY
TRBJ1-1	.	TRBV2	ASSKQERGVTEAF
TRBJ2-5	TRBD1	TRBV4-1	ASSRRSQGRETQY
TRBJ1-2	.	TRBV2	ASLTPRSRNYGYT
TRBJ1-1	TRBD1	TRBV19	ASTIGGQGKDTEAF
TRBJ1-1	.	TRBV7-3	ASSSQRVVEGNTEAF
TRBJ2-1	TRBD1	TRBV5-4	ASSSTRDRGNNEQF
TRBJ2-3	TRBD2	TRBV5-4	ASSPGLAGVSTDTQY
TRBJ2-5	TRBD2	TRBV3-1/TRBV3-2	ASSPLSWRGSLEETQY
TRBJ2-2	.	TRBV12-2	ASRKRGGACTGELF
TRBJ1-1	TRBD1	TRBV4-1	ASSQENRGGSNTEAF
TRBJ2-3	.	TRBV10-3	AISERGVRDTQY